What follows are 20 T cell receptor beta chains derived from one specimen sequenced in a study of type 1 regulatory T cells. These receptors have no known antigen. TCRdb re-called the reads through MiXCR, storing one row per CDR3 protein. The sample yields 40,000 to 50,000 distinct CDR3 sequences, more than 9% seen once. The sequencing input was cultured non-Tr1 T cells, either the whole culture or a sorted T cell fraction (not recorded which). All receptors derive from a human donor in good health.

This clonotype was seen repeatedly, ten times or more. This chain uses TRBV10-3 with TRBJ2-1; the D is unclear. Trimming took off 2 bases at V and 5 bases at J, with 7 bases between the two ends. There are 13 residues in the CDR3. The germline gives CDR1 ENHRY, CDR2 SYGVKD. This CDR3 is CAISERKDNEQFF. The DNA for the CDR3 is TGTGCCATCAGTGAGAGGAAGGACAATGAGCAGTTCTTC.

There are many counts of this clonotype. The V gene is TRBV29-1, the J gene TRBJ1-1; D perhaps matches TRBD1 (6 bases). With 7 bases removed from V and 4 bases from J, the gap between germline ends came to 16 bases. CDR1 and CDR2 (germline): SQVTM, ANQGSEA. CDR3 length: 13 residues. The CDR3 sequence: CSAGGRGRTEAFF. Written as DNA, the CDR3 is TGCAGCGCCGGGGGTCGGGGGCGCACTGAAGCTTTCTTT.

Only a few counts were recorded for this clonotype. This chain links TRBV10-3 with TRBJ2-7, with D possibly being TRBD2 (5 bases). V was pared by 0 bases and J by 3 bases, with 15 bases between. CDR1 ENHRY and CDR2 SYGVKD come from the germline V gene. CDR3 length: 16 residues. This chain's CDR3 is CAISESSTGGVYEQYF. In DNA form, the CDR3 reads TGTGCCATCAGTGAGTCGAGCACCGGAGGCGTCTACGAGCAGTACTTC.

This clonotype was detected only once. A much more abundant neighbour one base away suggests this may be a read error. The CDR3: CASSQAEVQRQYF. In DNA form, the CDR3 reads TGTGCCAGCAGCCAAGCGGAAGTTCAGAGGCAGTACTTC. The V call is TRBV3-1, the J call TRBJ2-7; no clear D gene. CDR3 length equals 13 residues. Germline V lookup: CDR1 LGHDT, CDR2 YNNKEL (reference sequence). The ends were cut back, 1 base at V and 9 bases at J, with 13 bases in the middle.

This clonotype has a count of ten or more. The V and J genes are TRBV10-2 and TRBJ2-3; a weak D match, TRBD2 (5 bases). CDR1 and CDR2 from the germline V gene are WSHSY and SAAADI. This CDR3 comprises 13 residues. The V end was cut by 6 bases, the J end by 1 base, with 8 bases between. CDR3 amino acids: CASRTRGTDTQYF. CDR3 DNA sequence: TGCGCCAGCAGGACGAGGGGCACAGATACGCAGTATTTT.

This clonotype came up many times. This rearrangement joins TRBV5-1 to TRBJ2-7; 7 bases map to TRBD2. This CDR3 region has 14 residues. The germline gives CDR1 SGHRS, CDR2 YFSETQ. Germline trimming cut 5 bases from V and 2 bases from J; bases unmatched to any gene: 7. The CDR3 sequence: CASRAGSVTYEQYF. The DNA of the CDR3 is TGCGCCAGCAGAGCGGGGAGCGTGACCTACGAGCAGTACTTC.

This clonotype was counted a few times. The chain couples TRBV18 to TRBJ2-7; no clear D. The germline V gene has CDR1 KGHSH and CDR2 LQKENI. Trimming stripped 5 bases from V and 5 bases from J, with 16 bases between. This CDR3 has 14 amino acids. CDR3 sequence: CASSTRAQGDEQYF. The CDR3 DNA sequence: TGTGCCAGCTCAACCCGGGCCCAAGGTGACGAGCAGTACTTC.

V and J are TRBV20-1 and TRBJ2-3; 7 positions agree with TRBD2. V lost 5 bases to trimming and J lost 2 bases; unmatched junction nucleotides: 4. This CDR3 region has 13 residues. The germline V gene has CDR1 DFQATT and CDR2 SNEGSKA (reference sequence). The CDR3 region is CSAGRGDTDTQYF. In DNA, the CDR3 is TGCAGTGCTGGGAGGGGAGACACAGATACGCAGTATTTT.

This clonotype was detected ten times or more. The gene calls are TRBV18 and TRBJ1-6; D is possibly TRBD1 (6 bases). The CDR3 spans 14 residues. With 6 bases removed from V and 5 bases from J, the gap between germline ends came to 11 bases. The germline V gene encodes CDR1 KGHSH and CDR2 LQKENI. The chain's CDR3 is CASSPTGDNSPLHF. For the CDR3, the DNA is TGTGCCAGCTCTCCGACAGGAGATAATTCACCCCTCCACTTT.

The gene calls are TRBV12-3 or TRBV12-4 and TRBJ2-7; possibly TRBD1 for D (5 bases). The V end lost 1 base, the J end lost 7 bases, and 17 bases lay between the germline ends. This CDR3 has 15 amino acids. CDR3 DNA: TGTGCCAGCAGTTTAGGATCAGGGCGCACCGGGGAGCAGTACTTC. This encodes CASSLGSGRTGEQYF.

This clonotype was counted ten times or more. The chain combines TRBV2 with TRBJ1-1, with a weak D call TRBD1 (6 bases). Trimming took 3 bases from V and 6 from J, leaving 14 bases between them. The CDR3 extends over 14 amino acids. Germline V CDR1 and CDR2: SNHLY, FYNNEI. CDR3 sequence (DNA): TGTGCCAGCAGTGAGTTGGGGACACGGGCTGAAGCTTTCTTT. It encodes CASSELGTRAEAFF.

At least ten counts were recorded for this clonotype. The chain carries TRBV2 and TRBJ2-7; the match to TRBD1 covers 9 bases. The CDR3 length is 14 residues. Germline V gene sequence: CDR1 SNHLY, CDR2 FYNNEI. Trimming cost V 6 bases and J 5 bases; bases outside gene matches: 8. The CDR3 protein is CASREGQGSHEQYF. The CDR3 coding sequence is TGTGCCAGCAGAGAGGGACAGGGCTCTCACGAGCAGTACTTC.

The rearrangement joins TRBV3-1 to TRBJ1-1; a possible D gene is TRBD1 (6 bases). The V end was cut by 5 bases, the J end by 1 base, with 8 bases between. Germline CDR1 and CDR2: LGHDT and YNNKEL (reference sequence). This CDR3 contains 13 residues. DNA for the CDR3: TGTGCCAGCAGCAGGGGACAGAACACTGAAGCTTTCTTT. The encoded protein is CASSRGQNTEAFF.

In regard to this clonotype: This clone may be a read error of a much larger clone one base away. The rearrangement uses TRBV29-1 and TRBJ1-1, with D possibly TRBD1 on 5 matching bases. The CDR3 contains 15 residues. CDR1 SQVTM and CDR2 ANQGSEA come from the germline V gene. CDR3 nucleotide sequence: TGCGGCGCCCTACGCTGGGGGAACCCGAACACTGAAGCTTTCTTT. Encoded protein: CGALRWGNPNTEAFF.

This clonotype was picked up many times. The chain joins TRBV29-1 to TRBJ2-3; possible D gene TRBD1, 5 bases. V was pared by 7 bases and J by 1 base, with 15 bases between. Germline values: CDR1 SQVTM, CDR2 ANQGSEA. This CDR3 contains 14 residues. The chain's CDR3 is CSAETATGTDTQYF. The CDR3 region has the DNA TGCAGCGCAGAGACAGCGACTGGCACAGATACGCAGTATTTT.

This clonotype showed up just a few times. This rearrangement joins TRBV5-1 to TRBJ1-1; 10 bases fit TRBD1. Germline CDR1 reads SGHRS; CDR2 reads YFSETQ. V lost 3 bases to trimming and J lost 6 bases; unmatched junction nucleotides: 5. The CDR3 spans 14 residues. CDR3 sequence: CASSWGQGKAEAFF. The DNA for the CDR3 is TGCGCCAGCAGCTGGGGACAGGGGAAAGCTGAAGCTTTCTTT.

This clonotype occurred a few times. The CDR3 is CASSPRTSGNTGELFF. The CDR3 nucleotides read TGTGCCAGCAGCCCCAGGACTAGCGGGAACACCGGGGAGCTGTTTTTT. The V and J genes are TRBV7-8 and TRBJ2-2; 10 bases match TRBD2. This CDR3 has 16 residues. The germline CDR1 and CDR2 sequences are SGHVS and FQNEAQ. Trimming at V came to 5 bases and at J to 1 base, leaving 4 bases not matched to a gene.

This clonotype was observed a handful of times. This chain uses TRBV7-2 with TRBJ2-7, with D possibly being TRBD1 (5 bases). V shed 1 base and J shed 5 bases, with 12 bases lying between them. This CDR3 spans 14 amino acids. Germline loops: CDR1 SGHTA, CDR2 FQGNSA. DNA for the CDR3: TGTGCCAGCAGCTTAGTGCAGGGTCTGAACGAGCAGTACTTC. Translated, it gives CASSLVQGLNEQYF.

This clonotype was counted between two and nine times. V gene TRBV5-1 combines with J gene TRBJ1-1; D remains unclear. The CDR3 has 17 amino acids. The V and J ends lost 0 bases and 5 bases respectively, with 20 bases between them. Looked up from germline, CDR1 is SGHRS and CDR2 is YFSETQ. DNA for the CDR3: TGCGCCAGCAGCTTGGGGTACCGGGATCCCTCGAGGACTGAAGCTTTCTTT. Protein sequence: CASSLGYRDPSRTEAFF.

This clonotype was observed many times. The rearrangement joins TRBV12-3 or TRBV12-4 to TRBJ1-5, with D uncertain. The V gene lost 3 bases and the J gene lost 7 bases, with 7 bases spanning the gap. The CDR3 length is 12 residues. The CDR3: CASSFISQPQHF. Written as DNA, the CDR3 is TGTGCCAGCAGTTTCATCAGCCAGCCCCAGCATTTT.